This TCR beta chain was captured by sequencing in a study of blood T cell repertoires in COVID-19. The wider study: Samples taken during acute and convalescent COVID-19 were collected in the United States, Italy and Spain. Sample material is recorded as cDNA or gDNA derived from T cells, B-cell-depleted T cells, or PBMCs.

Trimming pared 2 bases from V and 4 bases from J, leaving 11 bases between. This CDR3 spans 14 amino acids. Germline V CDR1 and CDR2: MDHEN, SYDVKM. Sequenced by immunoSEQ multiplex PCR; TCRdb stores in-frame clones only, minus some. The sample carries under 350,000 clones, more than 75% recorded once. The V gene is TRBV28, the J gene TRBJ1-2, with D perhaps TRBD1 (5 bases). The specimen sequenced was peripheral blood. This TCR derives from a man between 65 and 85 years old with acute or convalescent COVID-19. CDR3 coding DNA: TGTGCCAGCAGTTTAACAGGCTTCAGCTATGGCTACACCTTC. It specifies CASSLTGFSYGYTF.